This T cell receptor beta chain was retrieved from a study of blood T cell repertoires in COVID-19. Turning to the study itself: Material from acute and convalescent COVID-19 was sourced from the United States, Italy and Spain. Sample material is recorded as cDNA or gDNA derived from T cells, B-cell-depleted T cells, or PBMCs.

J gave up 2 bases and V 4 bases, and 7 bases lay outside the gene matches. The CDR3 loop spans 15 amino acids. The germline V gene has CDR1 SGHKS and CDR2 YYEKEE (reference sequence). Here immunoSEQ multiplex PCR was the method, and the copy in TCRdb shows in-frame clones only, minus some. This sample carries about 300,000 clones, around 87% of them seen once, and the ten largest clones take 1% to 1.5%. The sequenced material came from peripheral blood. The receptor was isolated from a man between 65 and 85 years old with acute or convalescent COVID-19. The chain couples TRBV5-5 to TRBJ2-7, with 9 bases lining up with TRBD1. The CDR3 spells CASSRPGQGTYEQYF. CDR3 coding DNA: TGTGCCAGCAGCCGCCCGGGACAGGGAACCTACGAGCAGTACTTC.